The 14 T cell receptor beta chains below were found in one sample sequenced in a study of blood T cell repertoires in COVID-19. Profiling relied on immunoSEQ multiplex PCR, and the TCRdb table lists in-frame clones only, not all of them. The repertoire consists of 100,000 to 150,000 clones, with about 80% occurring once and the leading ten covering roughly 4%. The sequencing sample was made of peripheral blood. Source of these receptors: a woman in her 50s with acute or convalescent COVID-19.

The chain joins TRBV20-1 to TRBJ1-6; 7 positions match TRBD1. The germline V gene encodes CDR1 DFQATT and CDR2 SNEGSKA (reference sequence). The CDR3 sequence is 14 residues long. V lost 3 bases to trimming and J lost 7 bases; unmatched junction nucleotides: 6. In DNA, the CDR3 is TGCAGTGCTAGTGGAGGGGGCGGGAATTCACCCCTCCACTTT. Translation gives CSASGGGGNSPLHF.

The chain combines TRBV27 with TRBJ2-1; weak D call: TRBD1 (6 bases). Trimming left V 6 bases short and J 8 bases short, with 23 bases between. CDR3 length: 16 residues. Germline assignment: CDR1 MNHEY and CDR2 SMNVEV (reference sequence). CDR3 nucleotide sequence: TGTGCCAGCAGCCGAGGCGGCGGAAGGGGGTACTATGAGCAGTTCTTC. Translating gives CASSRGGGRGYYEQFF.

CDR3 in DNA: TGTGCCTGGAGTCAGGGCGGGGTCCTCGGCTACACCTTC. It encodes CAWSQGGVLGYTF. The chain uses TRBV30 and TRBJ1-2, with a possible D match to TRBD1 (5 bases). Trimming cost V 2 bases and J 8 bases, with 15 bases left between them. CDR1 GTSNPN and CDR2 SVGIG come from the germline V gene (reference sequence). The CDR3 is made up of 13 amino acids.

This chain links TRBV6-5 with TRBJ1-6; 9 nucleotides match TRBD1. Per germline, CDR1 MNHEY and CDR2 SVGAGI. The V and J ends lost 8 bases and 10 bases, in that order; junction bases with no gene match: 12. The CDR3 has 15 residues. The CDR3 region has the DNA TGTGCCAGCCGCACAGGGGGCGCGGTGCGGTCACCCCTCCACTTT. Protein product: CASRTGGAVRSPLHF.

The chain combines TRBV2 with TRBJ2-3, with D maybe TRBD1 (6 bases). Trimming removed 6 bases at V and 4 bases at J, with 11 bases between. The CDR3 is 13 residues long. CDR1 is SNHLY, CDR2 FYNNEI, per germline. The DNA of the CDR3 is TGTGCCAGCAGGCCTGGGACACCAGATACGCAGTATTTT. This translates into CASRPGTPDTQYF.

The CDR3 region is CATLAGGDTQYF. The CDR3 DNA reads as TGTGCCACCTTAGCAGGGGGCGATACGCAGTATTTT. This chain links TRBV10-3 with TRBJ2-3; 8 bases line up with TRBD1. The CDR3 is made up of 12 amino acids. After removal of 10 bases from V and 6 bases from J, the junction contained 6 bases not matched to a gene. Germline V gives CDR1 ENHRY, CDR2 SYGVKD.

The chain has TRBV30 and TRBJ1-2, with TRBD1 identical over 7 bases. The CDR3 is 14 residues long. Germline loops: CDR1 GTSNPN, CDR2 SVGIG (reference sequence). J gave up 4 bases and V 1 base, and 6 bases lay outside the gene matches. CDR3: CAWSAQGVSYGYTF. CDR3 nucleotide sequence: TGTGCCTGGAGTGCCCAGGGGGTTAGCTATGGCTACACCTTC.

The V gene is TRBV9, the J gene TRBJ2-7, with D perhaps matching TRBD1 (5 bases). The CDR3 sequence is 13 residues long. The germline V and J ends were trimmed by 0 bases and 6 bases, with 10 bases remaining between them. CDR1 is SGDLS and CDR2 is YYNGEE in the germline V gene. The CDR3 protein is CASSVEGVGEQYF. CDR3 DNA: TGTGCCAGCAGCGTAGAAGGGGTCGGCGAGCAGTACTTC. The full variable domain, its missing parts supplied by reference TRBV9 and TRBJ2-7, is DSGVTQTPKHLITATGQRVTLRCSPRSGDLSVYWYQQSLDQGLQFLIQYYNGEERAKGNILERFSAQQFPDLHSELNLSSLELGDSALYFCASSVEGVGEQYFGPGTRLTVT.

This clone has more than one count but fewer than ten. This chain uses TRBV3-1 (or the pseudogene TRBV3-2) with TRBJ2-1; 8 bases are shared with TRBD2. Trimming cost V 4 bases and J 4 bases; bases outside gene matches: 9. Germline V gene lookup returns CDR1 LGHDT and CDR2 YNNKEL (reference sequence). The CDR3 spans 16 residues. The CDR3 nucleotides are TGTGCCAGCAGCCTTAATGGGGCGGGGGGATACAATGAGCAGTTCTTC. Protein: CASSLNGAGGYNEQFF.

The chain is built from TRBV10-3 and TRBJ2-2; TRBD2 agrees at 14 bases. The CDR3 consists of 15 residues. The germline CDR1 and CDR2 sequences are ENHRY and SYGVKD. V was pared by 6 bases and J by 6 bases, with 3 bases of the junction left unmatched. The CDR3, as DNA: TGTGCCATCAGCCGGACTAGCGGGGGGCCCGGGGAGCTGTTTTTT. Translation gives CAISRTSGGPGELFF.

The genes are TRBV5-1 and TRBJ2-5, with 8 bases identical to TRBD2. CDR1 is SGHRS and CDR2 is YFSETQ in the germline V gene. The V gene end was trimmed by 4 bases and the J gene end by 1 base; junction bases not matched to a gene: 3. This CDR3 comprises 14 residues. The CDR3 bases are TGCGCCAGCAGCAGCAGCGGGGGCCAAGAGACCCAGTACTTC. Amino acid sequence: CASSSSGGQETQYF.

This chain connects TRBV25-1 to TRBJ2-3; D ambiguous. CDR3 length equals 13 residues. Trimming left V 7 bases short and J 6 bases short, with 14 bases between. Per the germline V gene, CDR1 is MGHDK and CDR2 is SYGVNS. CDR3 amino acids: CASTSGPWDTQYF. The CDR3 coding sequence is TGTGCCAGCACATCCGGTCCGTGGGATACGCAGTATTTT.

This clone is a singleton in its sample. The chain combines TRBV7-8 with TRBJ2-5; 10 bases align to TRBD2. V shed 5 bases and J 5 bases; nucleotides not matched to a gene: 5. CDR1 is SGHVS, CDR2 FQNEAQ, per germline. The CDR3 totals 14 residues. The CDR3 is CASSSGGAGETQYF. DNA of the CDR3: TGTGCCAGCAGCAGCGGGGGGGCGGGGGAGACCCAGTACTTC.

The chain recombines TRBV6-6 with TRBJ1-6; D perhaps matches TRBD1 (6 bases). In germline, CDR1 is MNHNY, CDR2 SVGAGI (reference sequence). V lost 6 bases and J lost 8, with 20 bases in between. The CDR3 runs 16 residues. The CDR3 sequence is CASSLSYRELHSPLHF. CDR3 sequence (DNA): TGTGCCAGCAGCCTATCCTACAGGGAGTTGCATTCACCCCTCCACTTT.